Listed below are T cell receptor beta chains from one sample, sequenced in a study of patients and donors after allogeneic stem cell transplantation. Using its own MiXCR run on the RT-PCR reads, TCRdb lists one record per CDR3 protein. This sample has over 350,000 distinct CDR3 sequences, with more than 15% found just once. The sample consisted of blood, either unsorted or a sorted T cell fraction (not recorded which). These receptor sequences come from a human donor who was either an allogeneic HSCT recipient or a stem cell or donor lymphocyte infusion donor (not recorded which). It is not recorded whose cells these are; they may come from a transplant donor. Both conserved end residues are part of each CDR3. The order of the fields is V gene, J gene, D gene, clone size, CDR3 DNA, CDR3 protein. A D gene is named only where the DNA matches it firmly. Expanded clones are given a class, and other clones once, few, many or no size at all.

V: TRBV19; J: TRBJ2-3; D: TRBD1; size: once; DNA: TGTGCCAGTAGTAACCCGGGACAGAGACTGACAGATACGCAGTATTTT; CDR3: CASSNPGQRLTDTQYF
V: TRBV13; J: TRBJ2-7; D: TRBD1; size: few; DNA: TGTGCCAGCAGCCCGAGACAGGGGGCGAAAAACTACGAGCAGTACTTC; CDR3: CASSPRQGAKNYEQYF
V: TRBV28; J: TRBJ1-2; D: TRBD1; size: many; DNA: TGTGCCAGCAGCCCTCTCGGGACAGCTAACTATGGCTACACCTTC; CDR3: CASSPLGTANYGYTF
V: TRBV15; J: TRBJ2-2; D: NA; size: NA; DNA: TGTGCCACCAGCAGAGATAGTCTATCGGGGTCCGCGAACACCGGGGAGCTGTTTTTT; CDR3: CATSRDSLSGSANTGELFF
V: TRBV15; J: TRBJ2-3; D: NA; size: NA; DNA: TGTGCCACCAGCAGACTGACTGGCATGAGCACAGATACGCAGTATTTT; CDR3: CATSRLTGMSTDTQYF
V: TRBV18; J: TRBJ2-7; D: NA; size: NA; DNA: TGTGCCAGCTCACTCGTCTCCGGAAATTCGAACGAGCAGTACTTC; CDR3: CASSLVSGNSNEQYF
V: TRBV29-1; J: TRBJ1-3; D: NA; size: many; DNA: TGCAGCGTTGAAGATCCGGCAGCAAGGATATATTTT; CDR3: CSVEDPAARIYF
V: TRBV19; J: TRBJ2-2; D: NA; size: NA; DNA: TGTGCCAGTAGTATAGATCGGTGGAGTACCGGGGAGCTGTTTTTT; CDR3: CASSIDRWSTGELFF
V: TRBV7-3; J: TRBJ2-1; D: TRBD2; size: NA; DNA: TGTGCCAGCAGCTTAACGGCTAGCGGGAGGGCGGGAAATGAGCAGTTCTTC; CDR3: CASSLTASGRAGNEQFF
V: TRBV2; J: TRBJ2-1; D: TRBD2; size: few; DNA: TGTGCCAGCAGTGACCTACCGGGACTAGCGGGAGGACCGCACAATGAGCAGTTCTTC; CDR3: CASSDLPGLAGGPHNEQFF
V: TRBV6-1; J: TRBJ2-7; D: TRBD1; size: few; DNA: TGTGCCAGCAGTGAACGACAGGGGTTTGAGGTCCCCTACGAGCAGTACTTC; CDR3: CASSERQGFEVPYEQYF
V: TRBV20-1; J: TRBJ2-3; D: TRBD2; size: NA; DNA: TGCAGTTCCCCGACTAGCGGGATTCCAGATACGCAGTATTTT; CDR3: CSSPTSGIPDTQYF
V: TRBV7-9; J: TRBJ1-3; D: TRBD1; size: NA; DNA: TGTGCCAGCAGCTTACCCGACAGGGCGTATGGAAACACCATATATTTT; CDR3: CASSLPDRAYGNTIYF
V: TRBV20-1; J: TRBJ1-5; D: TRBD1; size: NA; DNA: TGCAGTGCTAGAGTCCCTCGACAGGGTTTAGACAATCAGCCCCAGCATTTT; CDR3: CSARVPRQGLDNQPQHF
V: TRBV24-1; J: TRBJ2-4; D: TRBD1; size: few; DNA: TGTGCCACCAGTGCCGACGTACAGGGGCCAGGACTGGGCATTCAGTACTTC; CDR3: CATSADVQGPGLGIQYF
V: TRBV7-9; J: TRBJ2-3; D: TRBD2; size: few; DNA: TGTGCCAGCAGACGGGGGGTTACAGATACGCAGTATTTT; CDR3: CASRRGVTDTQYF
V: TRBV6-1; J: TRBJ1-2; D: TRBD1; size: NA; DNA: TGTGCCAGCAGTACCGGGACAGGGGGAGGCTACACCTTC; CDR3: CASSTGTGGGYTF
V: TRBV7-9; J: TRBJ2-1; D: TRBD2; size: NA; DNA: TGTGCCAGCAGCTTCTCAGCAGCGGGAGGACAAGATGAGCAGTTCTTC; CDR3: CASSFSAAGGQDEQFF
V: TRBV12-3/TRBV12-4; J: TRBJ2-1; D: NA; size: few; DNA: TGTGCCAGCAGTTTGTCTACGGGCATCGAGCAGTTCTTC; CDR3: CASSLSTGIEQFF
V: TRBV4-3; J: TRBJ2-3; D: NA; size: few; DNA: TGCGCCAGCAGCCAAGATGGGTCCTATCCCACAGATACGCAGTATTTT; CDR3: CASSQDGSYPTDTQYF
V: TRBV7-3; J: TRBJ2-5; D: TRBD1; size: NA; DNA: TGTGCCAGCAGCATTACAGGGGGCCAAGAGACCCAGTACTTC; CDR3: CASSITGGQETQYF
V: TRBV7-3; J: TRBJ2-7; D: NA; size: few; DNA: TGTGCCAGCAGCTTAACCTGGGGGGACGAGCAGTACTTC; CDR3: CASSLTWGDEQYF
V: TRBV4-3; J: TRBJ1-6; D: NA; size: NA; DNA: TGCGCCAGCAGCCAAGGACAGTATAATTCACCCCTCCACTTT; CDR3: CASSQGQYNSPLHF
V: TRBV24-1; J: TRBJ2-2; D: NA; size: few; DNA: TGTGCCACCAGTGATTTGCCCAGGGAAGGCACCGGGGAGCTGTTTTTT; CDR3: CATSDLPREGTGELFF
V: TRBV29-1; J: TRBJ1-2; D: NA; size: NA; DNA: TGCAGCGCGTCGACACTCTATGGCTACACCTTC; CDR3: CSASTLYGYTF
V: TRBV4-3; J: TRBJ1-4; D: NA; size: few; DNA: TGCGCCAGCAGCCCTCGGGGCCTTAATGAAAAACTGTTTTTT; CDR3: CASSPRGLNEKLFF
V: TRBV3-1; J: TRBJ1-1; D: NA; size: few; DNA: TGTGCCAGCAGCCAAGACCCGTACACTGAAGCTTTCTTT; CDR3: CASSQDPYTEAFF
V: TRBV12-3/TRBV12-4; J: TRBJ2-2; D: NA; size: many; DNA: TGTGCCCGCCCCGCTGACGGGACGAACACCGGGGAGCTGTTTTTT; CDR3: CARPADGTNTGELFF